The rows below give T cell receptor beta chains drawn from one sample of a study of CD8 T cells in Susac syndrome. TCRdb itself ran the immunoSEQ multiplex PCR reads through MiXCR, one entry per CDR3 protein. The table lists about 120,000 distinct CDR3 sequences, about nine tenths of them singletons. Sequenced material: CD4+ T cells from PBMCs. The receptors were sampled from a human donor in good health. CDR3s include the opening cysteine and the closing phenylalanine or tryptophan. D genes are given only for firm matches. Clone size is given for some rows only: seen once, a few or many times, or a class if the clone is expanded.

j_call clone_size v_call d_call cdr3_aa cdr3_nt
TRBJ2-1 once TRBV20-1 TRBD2 CSARLSTSGSSEQFF TGCAGTGCTAGACTATCCACTAGCGGGAGTAGTGAGCAGTTCTTC
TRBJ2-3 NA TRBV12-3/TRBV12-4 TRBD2 CASSGGKGREILDTQYF TGTGCCAGCAGTGGCGGAAAGGGGCGGGAGATCTTAGATACGCAGTATTTT
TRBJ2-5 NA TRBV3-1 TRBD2 CASSHQTSGGQETQYF TGTGCCAGCAGCCACCAGACTAGCGGGGGCCAAGAGACCCAGTACTTC
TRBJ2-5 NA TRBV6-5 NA CASSSPWGPGETQYF TGTGCCAGCAGCTCTCCATGGGGCCCCGGGGAGACCCAGTACTTC
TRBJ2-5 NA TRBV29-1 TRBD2 CSPREGQTQYF TGCAGCCCCCGGGAGGGACAGACCCAGTACTTC
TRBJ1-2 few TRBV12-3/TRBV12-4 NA CASSLARRDGYTF TGTGCCAGCAGTTTAGCACGGCGGGATGGCTACACCTTC
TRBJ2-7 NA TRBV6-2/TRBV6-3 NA CASSYMEHYEQYF TGTGCCAGCAGTTACATGGAGCACTACGAGCAGTACTTC
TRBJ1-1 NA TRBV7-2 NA CASSLDGFAAEAFF TGTGCCAGCAGCTTAGACGGTTTCGCAGCCGAAGCTTTCTTT
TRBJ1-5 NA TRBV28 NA CASIEHLNQPQHF TGTGCCAGCATAGAACACCTCAATCAGCCCCAGCATTTT
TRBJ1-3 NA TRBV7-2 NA CASSFPTRAGNTIYF TGTGCCAGCAGCTTTCCCACACGGGCTGGAAACACCATATATTTT
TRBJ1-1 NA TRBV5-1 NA CASSETGGNTEAFF TGCGCCAGCAGCGAAACGGGGGGAAACACTGAAGCTTTCTTT
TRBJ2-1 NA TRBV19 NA CASSPRGRGSSYNEQFF TGTGCCAGTAGTCCAAGGGGTCGTGGGAGCTCCTACAATGAGCAGTTCTTC
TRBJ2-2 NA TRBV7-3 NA CASSSSGRGELFF TGTGCCAGCAGTTCCAGCGGGCGCGGGGAGCTGTTTTTT
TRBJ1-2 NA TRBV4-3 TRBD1 CASSLGQGAEGYTF TGCGCCAGCAGCCTCGGACAGGGGGCAGAAGGCTACACCTTC
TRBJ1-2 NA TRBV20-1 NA CSARVGGGDYGYTF TGCAGTGCTAGAGTAGGGGGGGGCGACTATGGCTACACCTTC
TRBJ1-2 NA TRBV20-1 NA CSASSTGKDGYTF TGCAGTGCTAGTTCGACGGGGAAAGATGGCTACACCTTC
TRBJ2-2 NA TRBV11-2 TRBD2 CASSARTSGPLTGELFF TGTGCCAGCAGCGCCAGGACTAGCGGGCCCCTCACCGGGGAGCTGTTTTTT
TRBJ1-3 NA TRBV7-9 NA CASSPSGAGNTIYF TGTGCCAGCAGCCCATCGGGGGCCGGAAACACCATATATTTT
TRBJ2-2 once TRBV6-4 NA CASSGESNTGELFF TGTGCCAGCAGTGGGGAGTCGAACACCGGGGAGCTGTTTTTT
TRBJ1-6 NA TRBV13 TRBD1 CASSPRQGGNSPLHF TGTGCCAGCAGCCCGCGGCAGGGGGGCAATTCACCCCTCCACTTT
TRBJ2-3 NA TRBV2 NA CASKGSSTDTQYF TGTGCCAGCAAGGGCTCTAGCACAGATACGCAGTATTTT
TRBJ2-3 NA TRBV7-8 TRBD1 CASSSAGTGEGDTQYF TGTGCCAGCAGCTCAGCCGGGACAGGGGAGGGGGATACGCAGTATTTT
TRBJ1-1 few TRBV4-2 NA CASSQVPGTEAFF TGTGCCAGCAGCCAAGTGCCGGGGACTGAAGCTTTCTTT
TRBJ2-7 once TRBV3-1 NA CASSQGGTGGDEQYF TGTGCCAGCAGCCAAGGGGGTACAGGGGGGGACGAGCAGTACTTC
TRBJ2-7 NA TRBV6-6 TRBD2 CASSYVGGDEQYF TGTGCCAGCAGTTACGTCGGGGGGGACGAGCAGTACTTC
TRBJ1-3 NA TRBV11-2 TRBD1 CASSVDRGRNTIYF TGTGCCAGCAGCGTGGACAGGGGACGAAACACCATATATTTT
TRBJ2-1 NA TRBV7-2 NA CASSLAISYNEQFF TGTGCCAGCAGCCTAGCCATCTCCTACAATGAGCAGTTCTTC
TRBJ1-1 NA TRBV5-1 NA CASSLVQGTGTEAFF TGCGCCAGCAGCTTGGTGCAGGGAACCGGCACTGAAGCTTTCTTT
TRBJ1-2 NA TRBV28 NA CAIRVDYGYTF TGTGCCATCAGGGTTGACTATGGCTACACCTTC
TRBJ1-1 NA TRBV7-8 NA CASSGARNTEAFF TGTGCCAGCAGTGGGGCTCGGAACACTGAAGCTTTCTTT
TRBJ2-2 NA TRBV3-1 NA CASSQVYREIPGELFF TGTGCCAGCAGCCAAGTCTACAGGGAAATTCCCGGGGAGCTGTTTTTT
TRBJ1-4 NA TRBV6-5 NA CASSYGASNEKLFF TGTGCCAGCAGTTACGGGGCGTCTAATGAAAAACTGTTTTTT
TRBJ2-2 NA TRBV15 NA CATSRGFGTGELFF TGTGCCACCAGCAGAGGGTTCGGGACCGGGGAGCTGTTTTTT
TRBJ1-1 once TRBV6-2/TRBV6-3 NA CASSYPRQGNTEAFF TGTGCCAGCAGTTACCCGCGGCAGGGGAACACTGAAGCTTTCTTT
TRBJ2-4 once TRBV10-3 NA CAISPEIRQNIQYF TGTGCCATCAGCCCCGAGATTCGCCAAAACATTCAGTACTTC
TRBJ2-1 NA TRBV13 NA CASSPRTRGSYNEQFF TGTGCCAGCAGCCCCCGGACCCGGGGCTCCTACAATGAGCAGTTCTTC
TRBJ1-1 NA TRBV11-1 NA CASSLAGLPSTEAFF TGTGCCAGCAGCTTAGCAGGACTCCCCAGCACTGAAGCTTTCTTT
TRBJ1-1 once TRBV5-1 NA CASSFGLKNTEAFF TGCGCCAGCAGCTTCGGACTGAAGAACACTGAAGCTTTCTTT
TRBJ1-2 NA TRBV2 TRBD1 CASSPETQGDQYGYTF TGTGCCAGCAGCCCAGAAACGCAGGGGGATCAATACGGCTACACCTTC
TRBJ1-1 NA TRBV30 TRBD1 CAWIPGGHTEAFF TGTGCCTGGATCCCAGGGGGCCACACTGAAGCTTTCTTT
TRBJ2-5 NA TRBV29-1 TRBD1 CSVGGGQQETQYF TGCAGCGTGGGTGGGGGACAGCAAGAGACCCAGTACTTC
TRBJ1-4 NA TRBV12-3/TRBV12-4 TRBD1 CASTTTPGQGSNEKLFF TGTGCCAGCACCACAACCCCGGGACAGGGTTCTAATGAAAAACTGTTTTTT
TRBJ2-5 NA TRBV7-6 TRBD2 CASRGAGEYETQYF TGTGCCAGCAGAGGAGCGGGAGAGTACGAGACCCAGTACTTC
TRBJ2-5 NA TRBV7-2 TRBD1 CASSSRTGANRGYETQYF TGTGCCAGCAGCTCCCGGACAGGGGCGAACAGGGGTTATGAGACCCAGTACTTC
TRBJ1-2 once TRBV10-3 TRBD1 CAISGTGDGYTF TGTGCCATCAGCGGGACAGGAGATGGCTACACCTTC
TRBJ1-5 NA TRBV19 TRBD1 CASSISGQGFGQPQHF TGTGCCAGTAGTATTAGCGGACAGGGGTTTGGACAGCCCCAGCATTTT